This T cell receptor (beta chain) was captured by sequencing in a study of cytomegalovirus exposure and HLA in healthy donors. Across the study: A preliminary data release comprised roughly 80 million unique TCRs obtained from HLA-typed donors. Overall study findings and caveats: Earlier findings revealed that most TCR beta V segments proved productive either about 87% or about 30% of the time. It is likely that the observed cluster of highly shared sequence variants was a sequencing artifact.

V was trimmed by 6 bases and J by 6 bases, leaving 24 bases between them. Looked up from germline, CDR1 is SGHTA and CDR2 is FQGNSA. CDR3 length: 16 amino acids. To note about this clone: No antigen is known for it.

PCR primers comprised 60 Vbeta and 13 Jbeta primers. Sequenced by immunoSEQ multiplex PCR; TCRdb stores in-frame clones only, minus some. Here the sample spans 150,000 or so clones, approximately 81% being singletons. The sample comprised PBMCs. The chain carries TRBV7-2 and TRBJ2-7; D gene unclear. The receptor was derived from a man younger than 30 in good health and CMV-seronegative. In nucleotides, the CDR3 is TGTGCCAGCAGTCCCCGCCCCAGCCCCTGGGCAATCGAGCAGTACTTC. Protein: CASSPRPSPWAIEQYF.